Listed below are T cell receptor beta chains from one sample, sequenced in a study of cytomegalovirus exposure and HLA in healthy donors. Repertoires were generated with immunoSEQ multiplex PCR, while TCRdb's copy carries only in-frame clones and drops some. This table holds roughly 120,000 clones, roughly 68% found once. The sequenced material came from PBMCs. These receptors all come from a man aged 25-45 years in good health and CMV-seropositive. The CDR3 runs from the conserved cysteine through the conserved F or W. The order of the fields is V gene, CDR3 protein.

TRBV9	CASSVSPGQGGEQYF
TRBV4-1	CASSLIILAGATDTQYF
TRBV5-4	CASSLLGGASIYGYTF
TRBV28	CASSLSTGAETQYF
TRBV6-1	CASSDWRKPQHF
TRBV5-1	CASSVGLAGTYNEQFF
TRBV7-9	CASSFAGTLQSYGYTF
TRBV9	CASSVGFSGGNQETQYF
TRBV5-1	CASSLEGVRTDTQYF
TRBV7-9	CASTVGAAHTDTQYF
TRBV9	CASSLSGRAGGDTQYF
TRBV29-1	CSVEVGGLNTEAFF
TRBV10-3	CAISADFVAIDEQFF
TRBV7-2	CASSGRLAGVATDTQYF
TRBV19	CASSPLRAGQGRRNTEAFF
TRBV16	CASSPPGRGSTDTQYF
TRBV5-1	CASSLAGGVGQPQHF
TRBV7-3	CASSRGGSMTDTQYF
TRBV30	CAWSRQGIPDQPQHF
TRBV29-1	CSARTGGNTEAFF
TRBV11-2	CASSFGAGGFSEAFF
TRBV28	CASSSLAGVNEQFF
TRBV5-6	CASSPNTGSEQYF
TRBV28	CASTVGERGQPQHF
TRBV7-6	CASSPSIGRQYNEQFF
TRBV27	CASSMDYSGNTIYF
TRBV6-5	CASTIQGAGAPLHF
TRBV5-4	CASRYDRVTEAFF
TRBV5-4	CASSLSSGRGETQYF
TRBV9	CASSPRLAGEQTQYF
TRBV6-7	CASSYSGGCGDEKLSF
TRBV27	CASSLSTGEDQPQHF
TRBV18	CASSPRQGDGYTF
TRBV18	CASSPDFQGLNEKLFF
TRBV6-1	CASNSGTTDGYTF
TRBV6-5	CASSYSRGGQETQYF